This T cell receptor (beta chain) is drawn from a study of blood T cell repertoires in COVID-19. Study-level information: In each case, the material was cDNA or gDNA derived from T cells, B-cell-depleted T cells, or PBMCs.

V was clipped by 5 bases and J by 2 bases, with 13 bases between them. The CDR3 is 14 residues long. Germline CDR1 MDHEN, CDR2 SYDVKM. Source study methods: Using reference gene primer amplification, nucleated cell counts were estimated. Produced via immunoSEQ multiplex PCR; TCRdb's table is partial and in-frame only. That table supplies the V and J calls and clone size; D and trimming were determined from the DNA. The table has about 130,000 clones, around 83% seen once; the top ten hold 8% to 10%. The chain has TRBV28 and TRBJ2-7, with D maybe TRBD2 (5 bases). Sequencing was performed on peripheral blood. This sequence was found in a man in his forties with active or convalescent COVID-19. The CDR3 region has the DNA TGTGCCAGCAGTGACACCGGGGTCCCCTACGAGCAGTACTTC. It specifies CASSDTGVPYEQYF.